The rows below give T cell receptor beta chains drawn from one sample of a study of identical twins. TCRdb ran MiXCR on the 5' RACE reads and lists one entry per CDR3 protein. Among around 1.7 million distinct CDR3 sequences listed, 25% to 35% were seen once. The sequencing input was cord blood. The receptors derive from a newborn girl in good health. Each CDR3 is given with its conserved first and last residue. D genes are given only for firm matches. Size values are once, few and many counts, or a class for expanded clones, and some rows have none.

few	TRBJ1-2	.	TRBV29-1	TGCAGCGTTGAAGATCAGTGGACCGTCTATGGCTACACCTTC	CSVEDQWTVYGYTF
.	TRBJ2-6	.	TRBV2	TGTGCCAGCACGGAAAAGACCGGGGAAACTGGGGCCAACGTCCTGACTTTC	CASTEKTGETGANVLTF
.	TRBJ2-2	.	TRBV27	TGTGCCAGCAGTTTTCCAGGGGCCGGCACCGGGGAGCTGTTTTTT	CASSFPGAGTGELFF
.	TRBJ2-3	.	TRBV5-1	TGCGCCAGCAGGAAAGACAGTCACACAGATACGCAGTATTTT	CASRKDSHTDTQYF
.	TRBJ2-1	.	TRBV6-1	TGTGCCAGCAGTGAAGACAGGCCAGTATACAATGAGCAGTTCTTC	CASSEDRPVYNEQFF
few	TRBJ2-5	TRBD2	TRBV7-8	TGTGCCAGCAACTCTAGACTAGCGGGATGGAGAAGGCAAGAGACCCAGTACTTC	CASNSRLAGWRRQETQYF
.	TRBJ2-7	TRBD2	TRBV4-1	TGCGCCAGCAGCCGATGGACTAGCGTCAGCTCCTACAATGAGCAGTACTTC	CASSRWTSVSSYNEQYF
.	TRBJ1-4	TRBD1	TRBV29-1	TGCAGCGTGTTACCGGGACAGGGCTCAAAAAAACTGTTTTTT	CSVLPGQGSKKLFF
.	TRBJ1-4	TRBD1	TRBV6-1	TGTGCCAGCAGTGAAGCTTTGGGACAGGGCCTAAATGAAAAACTGTTTTTT	CASSEALGQGLNEKLFF
few	TRBJ2-5	.	TRBV21-1	TGTGCCAGCAGCAAAGTTGGTGGGGAGGGCGCTCCGTACCAAGAGACCCAGTACTTC	CASSKVGGEGAPYQETQYF
.	TRBJ2-3	.	TRBV2	TGTGCCAGCAAGGTCTCCTTATCGGATCTTCCTGGCACAGATACGCAGTATTTT	CASKVSLSDLPGTDTQYF
.	TRBJ1-5	.	TRBV6-5	TGTGCCAGCGGTTACCGCCCCAATCAGCCCCAGCATTTT	CASGYRPNQPQHF
.	TRBJ2-4	TRBD2	TRBV20-1	TGCAGTGCTAGAGTTCTTAGCGGGAGCTCTAAAAACATTCAGTACTTC	CSARVLSGSSKNIQYF
.	TRBJ2-7	TRBD2	TRBV27	TGTGCCAGCAGTTTAATGACTAGCGGGAGGCTCATCCCCTCAAGTGAGCAGTACTTC	CASSLMTSGRLIPSSEQYF
few	TRBJ2-7	TRBD2	TRBV5-1	TGCGCCAGCAGCTTGGTAGTAGCGGGAGTGTACGAGCAGTACTTC	CASSLVVAGVYEQYF
.	TRBJ2-3	.	TRBV4-1	TGCGCCAGCAGCCAATCCTCGACAGCGACAGATACGCAGTATTTT	CASSQSSTATDTQYF
few	TRBJ1-2	TRBD1	TRBV6-6	TGTGCCAGCAGTTCCCGGGACAGAACTAACTATGGCTACACCTTC	CASSSRDRTNYGYTF
.	TRBJ1-1	TRBD1	TRBV11-2	TGTGCCAGCAGCCCTACAGGGGTCCCTGAAGCTTTCTTT	CASSPTGVPEAFF
few	TRBJ1-5	.	TRBV27	TGTGCCAGCAGTTTAAAGGCAGGGGCCCGTCAGCCCCAGCATTTT	CASSLKAGARQPQHF
.	TRBJ1-2	TRBD1	TRBV19	TGTGCCAGTAGTATCCGTGTGGAGGGGGCATATGGCTACACCTTC	CASSIRVEGAYGYTF
many	TRBJ1-5	.	TRBV27	TGTGCCAGCAGCCCTTATAGCAATCAGCCCCAGCATTTT	CASSPYSNQPQHF
.	TRBJ2-4	TRBD1	TRBV2	TGTGCCAGCAGCGAAACGGGACAGGGGAGGGAGCAGTACTTC	CASSETGQGREQYF
few	TRBJ2-1	TRBD1	TRBV13	TGTGCCAGCAGCTTAGAGTGGACAGGGGCGTGGGTGGGTGAGCAGTTCTTC	CASSLEWTGAWVGEQFF
.	TRBJ2-7	TRBD2	TRBV24-1	TGTGCCACCAGTGACGCAGGACTAGCCAACCCACATGAGCAGTACTTC	CATSDAGLANPHEQYF
.	TRBJ2-1	TRBD2	TRBV6-5	TGTGCCAGCAGTTTCGGACTAGCGGGAGGCGGGAATTACAATGAGCGGTTCTTC	CASSFGLAGGGNYNERFF
.	TRBJ1-5	.	TRBV4-1	TGCGCCAGCAGCCAAGAGGAAGATCAGCCCCAGCATTTT	CASSQEEDQPQHF
few	TRBJ1-5	.	TRBV27	TGTGCCAGCAGGCTGGAGGGCAATCAGCCCCAGCATTTT	CASRLEGNQPQHF
.	TRBJ2-7	.	TRBV5-1	TGCGCCAGCAGTTATACAGGGAAGGACGAGCAGTACTTC	CASSYTGKDEQYF
few	TRBJ2-3	TRBD2	TRBV6-6	TGTGCCAGCAGTTACGGACTAGCGGGGAGCACAGATACGCAGTATTTT	CASSYGLAGSTDTQYF
.	TRBJ2-3	TRBD2	TRBV28	TGTGCCAGCAGTTTGTCTAGCGGGAGAATACGGGATACGCAGTATTTT	CASSLSSGRIRDTQYF
many	TRBJ2-4	TRBD2	TRBV6-5	TGTGCCAGCAGTTCACGACTAGCGGGGCAATTAGCCAAAAACATTCAGTACTTC	CASSSRLAGQLAKNIQYF
.	TRBJ2-2	.	TRBV11-3	TGTGCCAGCAGCTTGAGACATGCCGGGGAGCTGTTTTTT	CASSLRHAGELFF
many	TRBJ2-3	.	TRBV24-1	TGTGCCACCAGTGATTTGCCCCGACGGTTTAGCACAGATACGCAGTATTTT	CATSDLPRRFSTDTQYF